The clone carrying this T cell receptor beta chain was detected only a few times. Its antigen is still unknown. The data belong to a study of T cell responses to AZD1222 COVID-19 vaccine. Study-wide results and caveats: The study identified only five to seven AZD1222 recipients as seropositive at baseline. When two AZD1222 doses had been given, Spike-specific TCR breadth and depth rose.

Using immunoSEQ multiplex PCR, the repertoire was profiled, and TCRdb retains in-frame clones only, with some absent. The repertoire has under 140,000 clones, around 81% of them found once; the top ten carry about 4.6%. Germline V gene sequence: CDR1 MDHEN, CDR2 SYDVKM. This CDR3 contains 13 residues. Trimming took 6 bases from V and 3 from J; bases not matched to a gene: 2. The receptor was isolated from an adult in good health. V and J are TRBV28 and TRBJ2-5, with 9 bases fitting TRBD2. Sequencing was performed on peripheral blood, taken on day 0 of AZD1222 vaccination. This chain's CDR3 is CASRGGGEETQYF. DNA for the CDR3: TGTGCCAGCAGGGGCGGGGGGGAAGAGACCCAGTACTTC.